The clone carrying this T cell receptor (beta chain) was observed a single time. Its target is not known. Time point here: sample taken at primary tumor resection. Samples were obtained from about 75 donors, all untreated early-stage non-small cell lung cancer patients. Researchers sequenced whole RNA taken from tumor, nontumor lung or frozen PBMC without sorting. This record belongs to a study of spatial heterogeneity in lung cancer. Overall study findings and caveats: Ubiquitous nonsynonymous mutations were tracked by counts of ubiquitous expanded TCRs, and regional ones by counts of regional expanded TCRs. Counts of expanded intratumoral alpha and beta TCRs tracked tumor mutation counts.

TCRdb used MiXCR to reprocess the 5' RACE reads, holding one entry per CDR3 protein. Counted here are 7,300 or so distinct CDR3 sequences, more than 13% occurring once; the ten biggest clones make up around 9%. V shed 7 bases and J shed 8 bases, with 20 bases lying between them. This CDR3 contains 14 residues. The origin of this receptor is a female donor with early-stage non-small cell lung cancer. The specimen was lung tumor tissue, collected at surgery. The J gene is TRBJ1-2, the V gene TRBV12-3 or TRBV12-4; tentative D call: TRBD1 (6 bases). CDR3 region: CASISIGQPGGYTF. In nucleotides, the CDR3 is TGTGCCAGCATTTCGATCGGACAGCCTGGAGGCTACACCTTC.